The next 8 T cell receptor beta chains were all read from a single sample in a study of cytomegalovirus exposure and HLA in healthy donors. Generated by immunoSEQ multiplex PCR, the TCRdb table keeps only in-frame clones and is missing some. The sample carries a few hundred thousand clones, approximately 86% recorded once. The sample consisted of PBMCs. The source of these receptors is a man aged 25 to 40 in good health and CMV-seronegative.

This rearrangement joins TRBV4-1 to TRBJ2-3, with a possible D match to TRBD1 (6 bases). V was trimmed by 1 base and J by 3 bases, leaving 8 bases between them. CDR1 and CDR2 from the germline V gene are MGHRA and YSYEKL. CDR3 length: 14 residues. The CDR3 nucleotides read TGCGCCAGCAGCCAAGTAGGGACAACAGATACGCAGTATTTT. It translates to CASSQVGTTDTQYF.

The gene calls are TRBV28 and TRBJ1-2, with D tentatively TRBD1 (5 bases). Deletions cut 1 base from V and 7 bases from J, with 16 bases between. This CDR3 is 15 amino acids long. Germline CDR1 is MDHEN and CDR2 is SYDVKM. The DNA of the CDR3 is TGTGCCAGCAGTTTATTTTCGCAGGGCGTGCGTGGCTACACCTTC. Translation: CASSLFSQGVRGYTF.

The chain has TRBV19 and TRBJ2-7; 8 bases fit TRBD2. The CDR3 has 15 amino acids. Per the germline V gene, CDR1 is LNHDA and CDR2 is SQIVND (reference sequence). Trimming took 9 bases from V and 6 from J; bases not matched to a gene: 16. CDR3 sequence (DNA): TGTGCCAGCGCTCAACGGGAGGGTAGGGGTGGCGAGCAGTACTTC. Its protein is CASAQREGRGGEQYF.

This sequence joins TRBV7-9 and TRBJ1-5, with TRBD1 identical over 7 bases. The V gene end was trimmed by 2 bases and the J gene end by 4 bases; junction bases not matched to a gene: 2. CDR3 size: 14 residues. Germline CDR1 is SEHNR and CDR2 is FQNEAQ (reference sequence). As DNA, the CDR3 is TGTGCCAGCAGCTTATTACAGGGGAATCAGCCCCAGCATTTT. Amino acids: CASSLLQGNQPQHF.

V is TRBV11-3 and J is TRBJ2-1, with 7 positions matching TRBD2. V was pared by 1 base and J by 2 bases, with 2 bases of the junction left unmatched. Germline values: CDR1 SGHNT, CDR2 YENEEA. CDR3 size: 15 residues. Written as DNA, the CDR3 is TGTGCCAGCAGCTTAGGTGGGGGGGCCTACAATGAGCAGTTCTTC. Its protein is CASSLGGGAYNEQFF.

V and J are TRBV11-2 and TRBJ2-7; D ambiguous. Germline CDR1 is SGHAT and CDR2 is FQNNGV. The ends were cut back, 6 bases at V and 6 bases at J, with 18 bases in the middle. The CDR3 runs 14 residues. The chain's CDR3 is CASRSLPAGFEQYF. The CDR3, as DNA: TGTGCCAGCAGATCCCTGCCGGCAGGTTTCGAGCAGTACTTC.

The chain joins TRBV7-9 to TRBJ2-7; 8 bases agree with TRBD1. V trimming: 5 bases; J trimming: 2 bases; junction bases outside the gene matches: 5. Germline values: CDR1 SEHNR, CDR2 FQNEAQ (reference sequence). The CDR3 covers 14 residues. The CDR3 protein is CASSRTDRAYEQYF. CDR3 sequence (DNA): TGTGCCAGCAGCAGAACGGACAGGGCCTACGAGCAGTACTTC. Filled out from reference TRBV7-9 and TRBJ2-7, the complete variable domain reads DTGVSQNPRHKITKRGQNVTFRCDPISEHNRLYWYRQTLGQGPEFLTYFQNEAQLEKSRLLSDRFSAERPKGSFSTLEIQRTEQGDSAMYLCASSRTDRAYEQYFGPGTRLTVT.

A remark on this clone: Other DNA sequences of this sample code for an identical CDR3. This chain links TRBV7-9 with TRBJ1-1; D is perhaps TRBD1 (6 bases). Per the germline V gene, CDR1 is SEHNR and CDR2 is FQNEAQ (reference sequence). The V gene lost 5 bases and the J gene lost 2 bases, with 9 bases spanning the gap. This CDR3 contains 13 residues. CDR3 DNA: TGTGCCAGCAGCCGGACAGCCAACACTGAAGCTTTCTTT. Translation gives CASSRTANTEAFF. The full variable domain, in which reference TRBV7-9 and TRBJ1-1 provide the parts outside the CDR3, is DTGVSQNPRHKITKRGQNVTFRCDPISEHNRLYWYRQTLGQGPEFLTYFQNEAQLEKSRLLSDRFSAERPKGSFSTLEIQRTEQGDSAMYLCASSRTANTEAFFGQGTRLTVV.